These 25 T cell receptor beta chains came from one sample sequenced in a study of post-analysis software for immune sequencing data. Which antigens these TCRs recognize remains unknown. Overall study results and limits: The five TRBV segments detected at higher frequency in patients than in controls included TRBV5-6, TRBV5-1 and TRBV20-1.

TCR beta cDNA libraries included unique molecular identifiers. TCRdb processed the PCR reads anew with MiXCR; each CDR3 protein has one entry. The profile covers approximately 180,000 distinct CDR3 sequences, with around 28% appearing a single time and more than 1.3% taken by the ten largest. The sequencing input was blood. The receptors come from a girl under 18 with multiple sclerosis.

This clonotype showed up just a few times. V is TRBV12-3 or TRBV12-4 and J is TRBJ2-3; 9 nucleotides agree with TRBD2. The CDR3 is 14 residues long. V lost 3 bases, J lost 7 bases, and 5 bases stayed unmatched. CDR3 sequence (DNA): TGTGCCAGCAGTTTTGCGGGAGGGCCATATACGCAGTATTTT. It specifies CASSFAGGPYTQYF.

This clonotype was seen repeatedly, ten times or more. The genes are TRBV29-1 and TRBJ2-5; 8 bases are shared with TRBD2. The J segment lost 3 bases and the V segment lost 5 bases, leaving 2 bases of the junction unmatched. The CDR3 sequence is 12 residues long. CDR1 SQVTM and CDR2 ANQGSEA come from the germline V gene. The CDR3 sequence: CSVSGGEETQYF. DNA for the CDR3: TGCAGCGTTAGCGGGGGTGAAGAGACCCAGTACTTC.

The genes are TRBV9 and TRBJ2-1, with D tentatively TRBD2 (5 bases). From germline, CDR1 is SGDLS and CDR2 YYNGEE. CDR3 size: 18 residues. The V end was cut by 0 bases, the J end by 0 bases, with 16 bases between. CDR3 protein: CASSVAPLEVSSYNEQFF. CDR3 nucleotides: TGTGCCAGCAGCGTAGCTCCTCTGGAGGTTAGCTCCTACAATGAGCAGTTCTTC.

There are many counts of this clonotype. CDR3 protein: CASRAVETQYF. The CDR3 DNA reads TGTGCCAGCAGGGCTGTAGAGACCCAGTACTTC. The genes are TRBV2 and TRBJ2-5; no firm D call. Germline V lookup: CDR1 SNHLY, CDR2 FYNNEI. CDR3 length: 11 residues. The germline V and J ends were trimmed by 6 bases and 4 bases, with 6 bases remaining between them.

This clonotype appeared many times. The V gene is TRBV5-1, the J gene TRBJ2-1, with D maybe TRBD2 (5 bases). V lost 7 bases and J 0 bases, leaving 11 bases between the germline ends. The CDR3 loop spans 14 amino acids. Germline V gives CDR1 SGHRS, CDR2 YFSETQ. The CDR3 loop reads CASWSGSSYNEQFF. CDR3 nucleotides: TGCGCCAGCTGGTCGGGGAGCTCCTACAATGAGCAGTTCTTC. The entire variable domain, with the rest obtained from reference TRBV5-1 and TRBJ2-1, is as follows: KAGVTQTPRYLIKTRGQQVTLSCSPISGHRSVSWYQQTPGQGLQFLFEYFSETQRNKGNFPGRFSGRQFSNSRSEMNVSTLELGDSALYLCASWSGSSYNEQFFGPGTRLTVL.

A few counts support this clonotype. The chain couples TRBV5-1 to TRBJ2-7; D may be TRBD2 (5 bases). Germline CDR1 reads SGHRS; CDR2 reads YFSETQ. With 0 bases removed from V and 0 bases from J, the gap between germline ends came to 13 bases. This CDR3 is built from 16 residues. In nucleotides, the CDR3 is TGCGCCAGCAGCTTGGCCGGGGTTCCGAGCTCCTACGAGCAGTACTTC. Its translation: CASSLAGVPSSYEQYF.

This clonotype was seen at least ten times. The genes are TRBV12-3 or TRBV12-4 and TRBJ2-7; 9 bases are shared with TRBD2. The CDR3 is 15 residues long. The trim removed 2 bases at V and 4 bases at J, leaving 6 bases unmatched. CDR3 sequence (DNA): TGTGCCAGCAGTTTAAGTTCTAGCGGGATTTACGAGCAGTACTTC. As protein: CASSLSSSGIYEQYF.

This clonotype was observed many times. The chain links TRBV9 to TRBJ2-1; possible D gene TRBD2, 6 bases. CDR1 and CDR2 (germline): SGDLS, YYNGEE. With 2 bases removed from V and 8 bases from J, the gap between germline ends came to 11 bases. The CDR3 has 13 amino acids. The CDR3 DNA is TGTGCCAGCAGCGTGGGAGGCACCTATGAGCAGTTCTTC. Protein product: CASSVGGTYEQFF.

V usage is TRBV12-3 or TRBV12-4 and J usage is TRBJ1-2; unclear D gene. V gave up 5 bases and J gave up 6 bases, with 10 bases separating them. The CDR3 sequence is 12 residues long. The CDR3 here is CASSLRPDGYTF. CDR3 in DNA: TGTGCCAGCAGTCTTCGCCCGGATGGCTACACCTTC.

This clonotype was counted only a few times. The V and J genes are TRBV19 and TRBJ1-2; no firm D call. Germline V gives CDR1 LNHDA, CDR2 SQIVND (reference sequence). Trimming took off 6 bases at V and 0 bases at J, with 14 bases between the two ends. This CDR3 has 15 amino acids. In DNA form, the CDR3 reads TGTGCCAGTAGACCTCCAAGGGATCCTAACTATGGCTACACCTTC. It is translated as CASRPPRDPNYGYTF.

This clonotype appeared a few times. The chain uses TRBV5-1 and TRBJ2-3; no reliable D call. Deletions cut 0 bases from V and 4 bases from J, with 12 bases between. Per the germline V gene, CDR1 is SGHRS and CDR2 is YFSETQ. The CDR3 extends over 15 amino acids. CDR3 in amino acids: CASSLVGSEADTQYF. CDR3 DNA: TGCGCCAGCAGCTTGGTCGGCTCAGAGGCAGATACGCAGTATTTT. Full variable domain (missing parts from reference TRBV5-1 and TRBJ2-3): KAGVTQTPRYLIKTRGQQVTLSCSPISGHRSVSWYQQTPGQGLQFLFEYFSETQRNKGNFPGRFSGRQFSNSRSEMNVSTLELGDSALYLCASSLVGSEADTQYFGPGTRLTVL.

CDR3 region: CTSRGTSYNEQFF. The CDR3 DNA reads TGTACCTCCCGTGGGACATCCTACAATGAGCAGTTCTTC. The chain recombines TRBV15 with TRBJ2-1, with a weak D call TRBD1 (6 bases). This CDR3 region has 13 residues. Germline V gives CDR1 LNHNV, CDR2 YYDKDF (reference sequence).

Only one count was recorded for this clonotype. Germline and junction disagree at one end, which may indicate a read error. The V and J genes are TRBV5-1 and TRBJ1-4, with D possibly being TRBD1 (5 bases). Looked up from germline, CDR1 is SGHRS and CDR2 is YFSETQ. This CDR3 is 15 amino acids long. The CDR3 region has the DNA TGCGCCAGCAGCTCGACCGGGGCCCCTAATGAAAAACGGTTTTTT. This translates into CASSSTGAPNEKRFF.

The chain links TRBV19 to TRBJ2-1; perhaps D is TRBD1 or TRBD2 (5 bases each). Deletions cut 2 bases from V and 13 bases from J, with 15 bases between. The CDR3 consists of 13 residues. The germline V gene has CDR1 LNHDA and CDR2 SQIVND (reference sequence). The CDR3 here is CASSITGTETQFF. CDR3 bases: TGTGCCAGTAGTATAACTGGGACGGAGACCCAGTTCTTC. The complete variable domain, with remaining parts taken from reference TRBV19 and TRBJ2-1, reads DGGITQSPKYLFRKEGQNVTLSCEQNLNHDAMYWYRQDPGQGLRLIYYSQIVNDFQKGDIAEGYSVSREKKESFPLTVTSAQKNPTAFYLCASSITGTETQFFGPGTRLTVL.

This clonotype was found once. Since a much larger clone is just one base distant, this may be a read error. The chain's CDR3 is CTSSLELTKVVEQYF. The CDR3 DNA is TGCACCAGCAGCTTGGAACTGACGAAGGTTGTCGAGCAGTACTTC. The J gene is TRBJ2-7, the V gene TRBV5-1; no clear D gene. The CDR3 extends over 15 amino acids. The germline gives CDR1 SGHRS, CDR2 YFSETQ.

V gene TRBV6-6 combines with J gene TRBJ1-1; TRBD1 matches 7 bases. The CDR3 has 13 amino acids. Germline values: CDR1 MNHNY, CDR2 SVGAGI (reference sequence). This CDR3 reads CASGRTGNTEAFF. The CDR3 nucleotides are TGTGCTTCGGGTCGGACAGGGAACACTGAAGCTTTCTTT.

Notes on this clonotype: The junction departs from germline at one end; a sequencing error may be responsible. The chain combines TRBV7-6 with TRBJ1-1, with D possibly being TRBD1 (6 bases). Germline values: CDR1 SGHVS, CDR2 FNYEAQ. The CDR3 has 16 residues. CDR3 nucleotides: TGTGCCGGCAGCTTAGCCACAGGGAGAGGGAACACTGAAGCTTTCTTT. As protein: CAGSLATGRGNTEAFF.

The chain links TRBV4-1 to TRBJ2-1; 12 bases line up with TRBD2. With 5 bases clipped from V and 5 bases from J, the junction kept 13 bases outside the gene matches. The CDR3 consists of 18 residues. The germline gives CDR1 MGHRA, CDR2 YSYEKL. CDR3 nucleotides: TGCGCCAGCAGCTATAGGGGTCTAGCGGGGGGGCAGGACAATGAGCAGTTCTTC. Its protein is CASSYRGLAGGQDNEQFF.

Many counts were recorded for this clonotype. The J gene is TRBJ2-3, the V gene TRBV20-1; tentatively, D is TRBD1 or TRBD2 (5 bases each). Germline CDR1 DFQATT, CDR2 SNEGSKA (reference sequence). Trimming left V 3 bases short and J 4 bases short, with 14 bases between. This CDR3 comprises 14 residues. The CDR3 protein is CSARTLGVPDTQYF. The DNA of the CDR3 is TGCAGTGCTAGGACCCTGGGGGTCCCAGATACGCAGTATTTT.

This clonotype was detected only a few times. This chain links TRBV7-6 with TRBJ2-7; 9 nucleotides match TRBD1. V was clipped by 5 bases and J by 5 bases; unmatched bases: 13. Per germline, CDR1 SGHVS and CDR2 FNYEAQ. There are 16 residues in the CDR3. CDR3 loop: CASSPQAGTGIHEQYF. CDR3 DNA: TGTGCCAGCAGCCCCCAAGCGGGGACAGGGATCCACGAGCAGTACTTC.

The chain employs TRBV14 and TRBJ2-1; D gene uncertain. The DNA end favors TRBJ2-7, so the J call may be wrong. The CDR3 has 16 residues. The V gene's germline CDR1 is SGHDN and CDR2 FVKESK. The CDR3 DNA follows: TGTGCCAGCAGCCGAGAAAAATCTCAGCGCTACAATGAGCAGTACTTC. This codes for CASSREKSQRYNEQYF.

This clonotype was seen repeatedly, ten times or more. J is TRBJ2-5 and V is TRBV5-1; 7 nucleotides line up with TRBD1. Germline V lookup: CDR1 SGHRS, CDR2 YFSETQ. Trimming at V came to 7 bases and at J to 5 bases, leaving 8 bases not matched to a gene. The CDR3 consists of 13 residues. The CDR3 nucleotides are TGCGCCAGCTTCATAACAGGGGAGGAGACCCAGTACTTC. Translation: CASFITGEETQYF.

This clonotype was counted many times. CDR3 nucleotides: TGCGCCAGCAGCCCCGGGGCGGAGGGTGAGCAGTTCTTC. Residues: CASSPGAEGEQFF. The chain is built from TRBV4-1 and TRBJ2-1, with a weak D call TRBD2 (6 bases). From germline, CDR1 is MGHRA and CDR2 YSYEKL. The V end was cut by 4 bases, the J end by 9 bases, with 13 bases between. This CDR3 is 13 amino acids long.

This clonotype was found a few times. The chain uses TRBV15 and TRBJ1-1; D possibly corresponds to TRBD1 (5 bases). The ends were cut back, 3 bases at V and 7 bases at J, with 15 bases in the middle. Germline V gene sequence: CDR1 LNHNV, CDR2 YYDKDF (reference sequence). The CDR3 covers 14 residues. In DNA form, the CDR3 reads TGTGCCACCAGCAGGTCAGGGAGGACGGTTGAAGCTTTCTTT. Its protein product is CATSRSGRTVEAFF.

This clonotype showed up just a few times. The rearrangement links TRBV6-1 to TRBJ2-7, with 10 positions matching TRBD2. The ends lost 8 bases at V and 4 bases at J; junction bases unmatched: 5. Germline lookup yields CDR1 MNHNS and CDR2 SASEGT. This CDR3 is 13 amino acids long. The CDR3 loop reads CASQLAGVYEQYF. In nucleotides, the CDR3 is TGTGCCAGCCAGCTAGCGGGAGTTTACGAGCAGTACTTC.